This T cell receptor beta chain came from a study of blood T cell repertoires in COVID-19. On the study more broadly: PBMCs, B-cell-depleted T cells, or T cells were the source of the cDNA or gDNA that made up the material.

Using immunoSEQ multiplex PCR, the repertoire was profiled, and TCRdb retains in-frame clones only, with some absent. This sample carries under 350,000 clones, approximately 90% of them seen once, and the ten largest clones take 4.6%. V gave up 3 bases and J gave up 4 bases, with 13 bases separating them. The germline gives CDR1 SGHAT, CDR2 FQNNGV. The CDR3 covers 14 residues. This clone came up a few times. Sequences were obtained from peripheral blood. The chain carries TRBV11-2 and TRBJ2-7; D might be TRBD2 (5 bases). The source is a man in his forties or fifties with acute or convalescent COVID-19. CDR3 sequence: CASSFPGIGYEQYF. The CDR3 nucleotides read TGTGCCAGCAGCTTTCCCGGGATAGGTTACGAGCAGTACTTC.